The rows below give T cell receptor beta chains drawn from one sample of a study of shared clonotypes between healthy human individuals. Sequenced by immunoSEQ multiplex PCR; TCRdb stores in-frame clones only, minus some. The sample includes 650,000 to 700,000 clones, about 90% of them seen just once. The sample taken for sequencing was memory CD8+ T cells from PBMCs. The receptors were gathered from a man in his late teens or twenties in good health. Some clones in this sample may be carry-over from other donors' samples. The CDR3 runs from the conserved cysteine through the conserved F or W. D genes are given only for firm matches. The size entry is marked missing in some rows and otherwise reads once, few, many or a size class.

CDR3 protein: CASSVTGTGTYEQYF; CDR3 DNA: TGTGCCAGCAGCGTGACCGGGACAGGGACCTACGAGCAGTACTTC; D gene: TRBD1; J gene: TRBJ2-7; V gene: TRBV9; clone size: -
CDR3 protein: CASNIEGAGREFYEQYF; CDR3 DNA: TGTGCCAGCAATATTGAGGGGGCCGGACGCGAATTCTACGAGCAGTACTTC; D gene: TRBD1; J gene: TRBJ2-7; V gene: TRBV28; clone size: -
CDR3 protein: CASSLDETQYF; CDR3 DNA: TGTGCCAGCAGCTTGGATGAGACCCAGTACTTC; D gene: -; J gene: TRBJ2-5; V gene: TRBV5-4; clone size: -
CDR3 protein: CASSSGTGDSEQYF; CDR3 DNA: TGTGCCAGCAGTTCCGGGACAGGTGATAGCGAGCAGTACTTC; D gene: TRBD1; J gene: TRBJ2-7; V gene: TRBV28; clone size: -
CDR3 protein: CASTYGGAWAGELFF; CDR3 DNA: TGTGCCAGCACCTATGGGGGAGCGTGGGCCGGGGAGCTGTTTTTT; D gene: -; J gene: TRBJ2-2; V gene: TRBV28; clone size: -
CDR3 protein: CASSLRGGLVEGEQYF; CDR3 DNA: TGTGCCAGCAGCCTCAGGGGGGGACTAGTAGAGGGCGAGCAGTACTTC; D gene: -; J gene: TRBJ2-7; V gene: TRBV7-8; clone size: -
CDR3 protein: CSVGTGGDYGYTF; CDR3 DNA: TGCAGCGTAGGGACGGGGGGGGACTATGGCTACACCTTC; D gene: -; J gene: TRBJ1-2; V gene: TRBV29-1; clone size: -
CDR3 protein: CASSLVTYADTQYF; CDR3 DNA: TGTGCCAGCAGCTTAGTGACCTACGCAGATACGCAGTATTTT; D gene: -; J gene: TRBJ2-3; V gene: TRBV7-2; clone size: -
CDR3 protein: CASSHLTQGVRTEAFF; CDR3 DNA: TGCGCCAGCAGCCACCTCACACAGGGGGTCCGGACTGAAGCTTTCTTT; D gene: TRBD1; J gene: TRBJ1-1; V gene: TRBV4-1; clone size: -
CDR3 protein: CASSRGAGSTDTQYF; CDR3 DNA: TGTGCCAGCAGCAGGGGTGCAGGTAGCACAGATACGCAGTATTTT; D gene: -; J gene: TRBJ2-3; V gene: TRBV9; clone size: -
CDR3 protein: CASSPTAGVYEQYF; CDR3 DNA: TGTGCCAGCAGCCCCACGGCAGGGGTGTACGAGCAGTACTTC; D gene: -; J gene: TRBJ2-7; V gene: TRBV9; clone size: -
CDR3 protein: CASSQGGPNYGYTF; CDR3 DNA: TGTGCCAGCAGCCAGGGGGGACCTAACTATGGCTACACCTTC; D gene: TRBD1; J gene: TRBJ1-2; V gene: TRBV27; clone size: once
CDR3 protein: CASRSGAYGYTF; CDR3 DNA: TGTGCCAGCAGGTCGGGGGCATATGGCTACACCTTC; D gene: -; J gene: TRBJ1-2; V gene: TRBV9; clone size: -
CDR3 protein: CASSLRGKRYEQFF; CDR3 DNA: TGTGCCAGCAGCTTAAGGGGCAAACGATATGAGCAGTTCTTC; D gene: -; J gene: TRBJ2-1; V gene: TRBV11-3; clone size: once
CDR3 protein: CASSQGLAYEQYF; CDR3 DNA: TGCGCCAGCAGCCAAGGTCTAGCCTACGAGCAGTACTTC; D gene: -; J gene: TRBJ2-7; V gene: TRBV4-1; clone size: -
CDR3 protein: CASSTGTGANTEAFF; CDR3 DNA: TGTGCCAGCAGCACCGGGACAGGGGCGAACACTGAAGCTTTCTTT; D gene: TRBD1; J gene: TRBJ1-1; V gene: TRBV9; clone size: -
CDR3 protein: CAWSWRTEAFF; CDR3 DNA: TGTGCCTGGAGTTGGAGGACTGAAGCTTTCTTT; D gene: -; J gene: TRBJ1-1; V gene: TRBV30; clone size: few
CDR3 protein: CASSFGLAGAAFYNEQFF; CDR3 DNA: TGTGCCAGCAGCTTCGGACTAGCGGGAGCCGCTTTTTACAATGAGCAGTTCTTC; D gene: TRBD2; J gene: TRBJ2-1; V gene: TRBV7-8; clone size: -
CDR3 protein: CASSLSGGEQYF; CDR3 DNA: TGTGCCAGCAGTTTATCGGGTGGGGAGCAGTACTTC; D gene: -; J gene: TRBJ2-7; V gene: TRBV27; clone size: -
CDR3 protein: CASRTVAGVNEQYF; CDR3 DNA: TGTGCCAGCCGCACTGTGGCGGGGGTTAATGAGCAGTACTTC; D gene: TRBD2; J gene: TRBJ2-7; V gene: TRBV27; clone size: -
CDR3 protein: CASSPDWTQETQYF; CDR3 DNA: TGTGCCAGCAGTCCAGACTGGACACAAGAGACCCAGTACTTC; D gene: -; J gene: TRBJ2-5; V gene: TRBV27; clone size: -
CDR3 protein: CASSQGSWTNTDTQYF; CDR3 DNA: TGCGCCAGCAGCCAAGGTAGTTGGACGAACACAGATACGCAGTATTTT; D gene: -; J gene: TRBJ2-3; V gene: TRBV4-3; clone size: once
CDR3 protein: CASSPPESKNIQYF; CDR3 DNA: TGTGCCAGCTCACCACCGGAATCCAAAAACATTCAGTACTTC; D gene: -; J gene: TRBJ2-4; V gene: TRBV18; clone size: -
CDR3 protein: CAMALRMAYEQYF; CDR3 DNA: TGTGCCATGGCTTTGAGGATGGCCTACGAGCAGTACTTC; D gene: -; J gene: TRBJ2-7; V gene: TRBV2; clone size: -
CDR3 protein: CASSSLAGTYASTDTQYF; CDR3 DNA: TGTGCCAGCAGCTCACTAGCGGGAACCTATGCTAGCACAGATACGCAGTATTTT; D gene: TRBD2; J gene: TRBJ2-3; V gene: TRBV7-9; clone size: -
CDR3 protein: CATSPAARNEQYF; CDR3 DNA: TGTGCCACCAGCCCGGCGGCCAGGAACGAGCAGTACTTC; D gene: -; J gene: TRBJ2-7; V gene: TRBV15; clone size: -
CDR3 protein: CASSLAPNQPQHF; CDR3 DNA: TGTGCCAGCAGCTTGGCCCCTAATCAGCCCCAGCATTTT; D gene: -; J gene: TRBJ1-5; V gene: TRBV5-5; clone size: few
CDR3 protein: CASSLTPRGNTEAFF; CDR3 DNA: TGCGCCAGCAGCCTAACCCCACGAGGAAACACTGAAGCTTTCTTT; D gene: -; J gene: TRBJ1-1; V gene: TRBV4-1; clone size: -